This TCR beta chain is from a study of T cell responses to AZD1222 COVID-19 vaccine. As to this clone: As yet, its antigen is unknown.

The CDR3 length is 14 residues. Trimming shortened V by 1 base and J by 4 bases, and 10 bases separated the two germline ends. CDR1 and CDR2 from the germline V gene are SGHDN and FVKESK. Assay: immunoSEQ multiplex PCR; the TCRdb copy retains only in-frame clones and omits some. The sample contains around 140,000 clones, around 92% of which appear only once. Study-wide points: At 160-218 and 743-854, vaccine-associated CD4 TCRs were dominant, and they spanned spike.

The chain uses TRBV14 and TRBJ1-1; weak D call: TRBD1 (5 bases). This TCR was recovered from an adult who received the AZD1222 COVID-19 vaccine. The specimen was peripheral blood, collected 28 days after the second AZD1222 dose. CDR3 in DNA: TGTGCCAGCAGCCAAGGATATGGGGGCACTGAAGCTTTCTTT. Its translation is CASSQGYGGTEAFF.